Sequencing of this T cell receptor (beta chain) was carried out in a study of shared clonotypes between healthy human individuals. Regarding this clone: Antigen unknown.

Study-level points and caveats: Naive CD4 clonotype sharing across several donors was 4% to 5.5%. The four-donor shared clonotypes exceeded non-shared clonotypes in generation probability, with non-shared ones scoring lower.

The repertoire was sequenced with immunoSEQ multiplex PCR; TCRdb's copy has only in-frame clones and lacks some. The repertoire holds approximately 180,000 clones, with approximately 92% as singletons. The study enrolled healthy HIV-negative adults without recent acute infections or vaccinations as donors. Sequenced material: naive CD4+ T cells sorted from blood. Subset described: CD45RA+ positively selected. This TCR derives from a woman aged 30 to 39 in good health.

In DNA, the CDR3 is TGTGCCAGCAGTTACATGGCAAACTCTGGAAACACCATATATTTT. Translated: CASSYMANSGNTIYF. The gene calls are TRBV6-5 and TRBJ1-3; no reliable D call. The CDR3 is 15 residues long. V lost 2 bases, J lost 0 bases, and 8 bases lay in between. Per germline, CDR1 MNHEY and CDR2 SVGAGI.